Here is one T cell receptor (beta chain) with its context. Its target is unknown. Investigators reverse transcribed all isolated RNA, so they sequenced expressed TCRB transcripts. Produced via immunoSEQ multiplex PCR; TCRdb's table is partial and in-frame only. The table has 600,000 or so clones, over 10% seen once. This record comes from a study of beta chain features in type 1 diabetes. The study's findings and limits: Individuals with type 1 diabetes displayed fewer insertions and more deletions at VDJ junctions. The question of HLA type influencing TCRB rearrangement was one that remained unresolved here. In the patient group, naive, central memory and Treg TCRB repertoires seemed more alike than in the healthy donor group. Amplification by PCR could prefer shorter templates, with the same effect in patients and controls. All four CD4+ subsets of Type 1 diabetes patients contained TCRB CDR3s that were moderately but significantly shorter.

J lost 9 bases, V lost 7 bases, and 12 bases had no gene match. The CDR3 spans 14 residues. From germline, CDR1 is MDHEN and CDR2 SYDVKM. Sequenced: naive CD4+ T cells from blood. J is TRBJ1-5 and V is TRBV28; 7 bases line up with TRBD1. The TCR originated in a man aged 25-45 years with type 1 diabetes. The CDR3 sequence is CASTTWDSTRPQHF. The CDR3 nucleotides are TGTGCCAGCACCACCTGGGACAGCACTCGGCCCCAGCATTTT.